This T cell receptor beta chain originates from a study of blood T cell repertoires in COVID-19. Study-wide context: From T cells, B-cell-depleted T cells, or PBMCs came the material, which was cDNA or gDNA.

V lost 4 bases to trimming and J lost 4 bases; unmatched junction nucleotides: 6. The CDR3 length is 15 residues. Germline loops: CDR1 SGHTS, CDR2 YDEGEE. Living in about two dozen US areas, the participants were between roughly 18 and 90 years of age. The table came from immunoSEQ multiplex PCR; TCRdb's copy has only in-frame clones and leaves some out. Here the sample spans approximately 250,000 clones, about 88% being singletons. The sequenced sample consisted of PBMCs or T cells enriched from blood (not recorded which). The origin of this receptor is a woman aged 55-69 years in a cohort exposed to, infected with or recovered from COVID-19 (not recorded which). This chain uses TRBV5-8 with TRBJ1-1; 11 nucleotides align to TRBD1. CDR3 protein: CASSMAGQGATEAFF. CDR3 sequence (DNA): TGTGCCAGCAGCATGGCTGGACAGGGGGCCACTGAAGCTTTCTTT.